The clone carrying this TCR beta chain was observed a handful of times. CDR3 size: 19 residues. Germline loops: CDR1 SGHAT, CDR2 FQNNGV. Trimming removed 5 bases from V and 1 base from J, with 26 bases in between. The data stem from a study of blood T cell repertoires in COVID-19. Study-wide background: From T cells, B-cell-depleted T cells, or PBMCs came the material, which was cDNA or gDNA.

Data came from immunoSEQ multiplex PCR; TCRdb stores just in-frame clones and leaves some out. The top ten clones hold about 16% of a sample with about 65,000 clones, 75% to 85% of them seen once. This TCR derives from an elderly man with acute or convalescent COVID-19. J is TRBJ1-1 and V is TRBV11-2; no definite D call. Input material: peripheral blood. The CDR3 sequence: CASSPLARGNRYENTEAFF. DNA of the CDR3: TGTGCCAGCAGCCCCCTGGCGCGGGGTAATCGATATGAGAACACTGAAGCTTTCTTT.